The present T cell receptor (beta chain) was sequenced within a study of cytomegalovirus exposure and HLA in healthy donors. Regarding the study as a whole: Later analysis demonstrated an association between a missense DCLRE1C variant and TCR beta V- and J-gene trimming. As immune exposure information, only CMV serostatus was available.

V lost 2 bases to trimming and J lost 4 bases, with 14 bases between them. Germline V lookup: CDR1 MNHEY, CDR2 SMNVEV (reference sequence). The length of the CDR3 is 16 residues. This clone has just one count. Its cognate antigen is unknown. Use of 60 Vbeta and 13 Jbeta primers characterized the PCR. The repertoire was sequenced with immunoSEQ multiplex PCR; TCRdb's copy has only in-frame clones and lacks some. The sample contains over 130,000 clones, 80% of which appear only once. The chain is built from TRBV27 and TRBJ1-4; D uncertain. The clonotype comes from a man aged 45-65 years in good health and CMV-seronegative. The source material was PBMCs. CDR3 nucleotides: TGTGCCAGCAGTTTACCCATGGGGAGTCTTAATGAAAAACTGTTTTTT. Translation: CASSLPMGSLNEKLFF.